This TCR beta chain was retrieved from a study of blood T cell repertoires in COVID-19 (TCRdb year 2020). For context, the study as a whole: Samples covering the acute and convalescent phases of COVID-19 were provided by collaborators in the United States, Italy and Spain. The material from the prospective study consisted of cDNA or gDNA derived from T cells, B-cell-depleted T cells, or PBMCs. Deeply sampled blood TCRbeta repertoires from subjects exposed to, actively infected with, or recovered from COVID-19 were included in the dataset. The repertoires were made available in a free public database intended to serve as a resource for research on the immune response to SARS-CoV-2. Samples came from the ongoing ImmuneRACE study (first 160 participants) plus 1,254 subjects from 6 global collaborators. A de-identified subject ID, COVID-19 status, age in years and sex were almost always included in the sample metadata. Where HLA class I and class II types were available, the types were taken from metadata supplied by the sample provider, not from assay-based typing.

The immunoSEQ Assay, a bias-controlled multiplex PCR, was used to amplify TCRbeta CDR3 regions from genomic DNA. Per the original workflow: Nucleated cell counts per sample were estimated from amplification of reference gene primers within the assay. Sequence reads were collapsed and filtered to measure the absolute abundance of every unique TCRbeta CDR3 rearrangement. Productive Simpson clonality was computed per sample as the square root of Simpson's diversity index over productive rearrangements. Entries here come from immuneACCESS through TCRdb and include only in-frame sequences with V and J called. Some clones fail to appear in such tables; in the studies checked, an unresolved V gene covers under half of the shortfall, and the cause of the remainder is unknown. V and J calls and clone size are as listed in that table; D and trimming were resolved from the DNA. The sample contains fewer than 200,000 clones, approximately 80% of them found a single time. The top ten hold about 7.8% of the sample.

The collaborating institutions used their own protocols to collect whole blood in K2EDTA tubes. For TCRbeta analysis, collaborators shipped samples in one of three forms: frozen whole blood, isolated PBMCs, or DNA extracted from either of those sample types. In the germline V gene, CDR1 corresponds to SNHLY and CDR2 to FYNNEI. V was cut back by 5 bases and J by 0 bases, leaving a gap of 25 bases between them. From its cysteine to its phenylalanine, the CDR3 spans 19 amino acids. Of all the DNA, just the CDR3 is kept, 57 bases in frame from base 1. Overall results and qualifications from the work: How much clinical and demographic metadata was included differed by source and by participant, and the metadata was provided uncurated.

A note on this clone: Its binding antigen is unknown. Base qualities are not provided; no much larger clone lies one nucleotide away.

This TCR was recovered from a man in his sixties with acute or convalescent COVID-19. What was sequenced was peripheral blood. The chain is encoded by TRBV2 joined to TRBJ1-1; a tentative D match to TRBD1 spans 5 bases. CDR3 sequence: CASSPSDAAHGGVNTEAFF. The DNA sequence is given as TGTGCCAGCAGTCCAAGCGATGCGGCCCATGGGGGGGTGAACACTGAAGCTTTCTTT.